This T cell receptor beta chain was obtained from a study of blood T cell repertoires in COVID-19. Generated by immunoSEQ multiplex PCR, the TCRdb table keeps only in-frame clones and is missing some. The sample includes hundreds of thousands of clones, 80% to 90% of them seen just once. Per germline, CDR1 LNHNV and CDR2 YYDKDF (reference sequence). The length of the CDR3 is 14 residues. The germline V and J ends were trimmed by 2 bases and 3 bases, with 8 bases remaining between them. The genes are TRBV15 and TRBJ1-5, with no clear D. The receptor was derived from a woman aged 40 to 50 who had recovered from COVID-19. Sequenced input: peripheral blood. The CDR3 is CATSRQTSNQPQHF. In nucleotides, the CDR3 is TGTGCCACCAGCAGACAGACTTCCAATCAGCCCCAGCATTTT. The full variable domain, in which reference TRBV15 and TRBJ1-5 provide the parts outside the CDR3, is DAMVIQNPRYQVTQFGKPVTLSCSQTLNHNVMYWYQQKSSQAPKLLFHYYDKDFNNEADTPDNFQSRRPNTSFCFLDIRSPGLGDTAMYLCATSRQTSNQPQHFGDGTRLSIL.